The 11 T cell receptor beta chains given below trace back to one sample, sequenced in a study of PD-L1 blockade in urothelial cancer (dated by TCRdb to about 2017). To prepare the library, the immunoSEQ multiplex PCR assay was applied. TCRdb holds this immuneACCESS table with in-frame rearrangements only. Some clones are missing; in checked studies, unresolved V genes explain under half, and the rest has no known cause. A total of about 43,000 clones appear in this sample, more than 75% of them only once. 14% of the sample lies in the top ten. The input for sequencing was PBMCs, taken around atezolizumab (anti-PD-L1) treatment. The receptors were sampled from a woman aged 55-69 years with urothelial cancer.

The V and J genes are TRBV18 and TRBJ1-4; D unclear. Trimming took off 3 bases at V and 5 bases at J, with 13 bases between the two ends. The CDR3 runs 15 residues. Germline CDR1 KGHSH, CDR2 LQKENI. CDR3 nucleotides: TGTGCCAGCTCACCCAACCGGGAAGTCAATGAAAAACTGTTTTTT. It yields the protein CASSPNREVNEKLFF.

This clone was picked up one time. The genes are TRBV5-4 and TRBJ1-2; no clear D. The length of the CDR3 is 13 residues. Germline assignment: CDR1 SGHNT and CDR2 YYREEE (reference sequence). Trimming removed 0 bases at V and 4 bases at J, with 7 bases between. In DNA form, the CDR3 reads TGTGCCAGCAGCTTGGGAGGTGTCTATGGCTACACCTTC. It is translated as CASSLGGVYGYTF.

The rearrangement joins TRBV15 to TRBJ2-5, with 8 bases fitting TRBD1. This CDR3 has 15 amino acids. Per the germline V gene, CDR1 is LNHNV and CDR2 is YYDKDF (reference sequence). The junction had 10 bases not matched to a gene; V was cut back by 5 bases and J by 5 bases. CDR3: CATSGRTGLEETQYF. The CDR3, as DNA: TGTGCCACCAGCGGGAGGACAGGGCTTGAGGAGACCCAGTACTTC.

This chain uses TRBV15 with TRBJ2-5; 9 bases fit TRBD1. The CDR3 extends over 14 amino acids. Germline loops: CDR1 LNHNV, CDR2 YYDKDF (reference sequence). The V gene end was trimmed by 5 bases and the J gene end by 3 bases; junction bases not matched to a gene: 4. The CDR3 is CATSPGDREETQYF. CDR3 nucleotides: TGTGCCACCAGCCCCGGGGACAGGGAAGAGACCCAGTACTTC. Full variable domain (rest looked up from reference TRBV15 and TRBJ2-5): DAMVIQNPRYQVTQFGKPVTLSCSQTLNHNVMYWYQQKSSQAPKLLFHYYDKDFNNEADTPDNFQSRRPNTSFCFLDIRSPGLGDTAMYLCATSPGDREETQYFGPGTRLLVL.

V gene TRBV5-1 combines with J gene TRBJ1-4, with 10 bases identical to TRBD1. This CDR3 has 15 residues. Unmatched junction bases numbered 6, after V lost 4 bases and J lost 6 bases. Germline CDR1 and CDR2: SGHRS and YFSETQ. The CDR3: CASSPGDRGYEKLFF. The CDR3 bases are TGCGCCAGCAGCCCTGGGGACAGGGGTTATGAAAAACTGTTTTTT.

This clone appeared a few times. The chain carries TRBV5-1 and TRBJ2-7; possibly TRBD2 for D (6 bases). V was clipped by 7 bases and J by 0 bases, with 14 bases between them. Germline assignment: CDR1 SGHRS and CDR2 YFSETQ. The CDR3 contains 14 residues. The CDR3 bases are TGCGCCAGCTGCCAGTGGGGGGACTCCTACGAGCAGTACTTC. Amino acid sequence: CASCQWGDSYEQYF.

This chain connects TRBV11-1 to TRBJ1-1, with D possibly TRBD1 on 6 matching bases. V lost 7 bases to trimming and J lost 0 bases, with 18 bases between them. Germline loops: CDR1 SGHAT, CDR2 FQDESV (reference sequence). The CDR3 has 16 residues. DNA of the CDR3: TGTGCCAGCAACTCGGGGTTGGGGGCTTTGAACACTGAAGCTTTCTTT. Its protein product is CASNSGLGALNTEAFF.

A few counts support this clone. This sequence joins TRBV2 and TRBJ1-4; 8 bases are shared with TRBD1. Germline V gene lookup returns CDR1 SNHLY and CDR2 FYNNEI. This CDR3 is 14 amino acids long. V lost 6 bases to trimming and J lost 7 bases; unmatched junction nucleotides: 7. The CDR3 region has the DNA TGTGCCAGCAGGGACAGGGTAGGAAGTGAAAAACTGTTTTTT. This encodes CASRDRVGSEKLFF.

The chain couples TRBV7-9 to TRBJ2-3, with a weak D call TRBD1 (5 bases). V lost 0 bases to trimming and J lost 2 bases, with 6 bases between them. The CDR3 sequence is 14 residues long. Germline V CDR1 and CDR2: SEHNR, FQNEAQ (reference sequence). The CDR3, as DNA: TGTGCCAGCAGCTTAGCCAGGGACACAGATACGCAGTATTTT. The encoded protein is CASSLARDTDTQYF.

J is TRBJ1-1 and V is TRBV19; no clear D. CDR1 and CDR2 from the germline V gene are LNHDA and SQIVND (reference sequence). The CDR3 consists of 15 residues. Trimming shortened V by 3 bases and J by 1 base, and 12 bases separated the two germline ends. For the CDR3, the DNA is TGTGCCAGTAGTATTTCACTCACCCGGAACACTGAAGCTTTCTTT. Protein sequence: CASSISLTRNTEAFF.

The chain links TRBV9 to TRBJ2-6; D is possibly TRBD1 (6 bases). The CDR3 is 17 amino acids. Germline V gene sequence: CDR1 SGDLS, CDR2 YYNGEE. The V and J ends lost 0 bases and 0 bases respectively, with 10 bases between them. DNA of the CDR3: TGTGCCAGCAGCGTAGGGCAGGGGACCTCTGGGGCCAACGTCCTGACTTTC. It translates to CASSVGQGTSGANVLTF.